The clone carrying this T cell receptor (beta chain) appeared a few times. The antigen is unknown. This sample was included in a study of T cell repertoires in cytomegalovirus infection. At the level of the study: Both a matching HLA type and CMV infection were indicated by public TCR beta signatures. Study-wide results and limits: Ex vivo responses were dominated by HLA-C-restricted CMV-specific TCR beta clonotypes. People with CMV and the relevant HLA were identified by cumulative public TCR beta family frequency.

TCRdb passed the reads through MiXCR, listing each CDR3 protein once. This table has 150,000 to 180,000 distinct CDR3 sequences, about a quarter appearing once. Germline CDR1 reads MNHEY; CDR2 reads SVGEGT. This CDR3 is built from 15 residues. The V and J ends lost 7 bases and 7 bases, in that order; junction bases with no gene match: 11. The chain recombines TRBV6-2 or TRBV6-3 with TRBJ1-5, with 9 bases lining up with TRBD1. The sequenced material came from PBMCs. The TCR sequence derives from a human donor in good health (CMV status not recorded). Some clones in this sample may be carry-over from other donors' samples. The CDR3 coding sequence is TGTGCCAGCACTAAACAGGGGGCGGCAGGACAGCCCCAGCATTTT. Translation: CASTKQGAAGQPQHF.